This TCR beta chain was recovered during a study of cytomegalovirus exposure and HLA in healthy donors. Only a few counts were recorded for this clone. Its antigen is not identified. PCR involved 60 Vbeta and 13 Jbeta primers. Sequencing was performed with immunoSEQ multiplex PCR; in TCRdb, only in-frame clones are kept and a portion is missing. The sample records around 130,000 clones, over 60% being singletons. Findings and caveats of the study: About 87% or about 30% of the time was how often most TCR beta V segments were productive, according to an earlier analysis.

The CDR3 consists of 15 residues. Germline V CDR1 and CDR2: MNHEY, SMNVEV (reference sequence). The germline V and J ends were trimmed by 0 bases and 2 bases, with 9 bases remaining between them. Sequenced: PBMCs. The gene calls are TRBV27 and TRBJ2-3; D is possibly TRBD1 (6 bases). This receptor was taken from a woman aged 55-69 years in good health and CMV-seronegative. CDR3 protein: CASSLSRGYTDTQYF. In nucleotides, the CDR3 is TGTGCCAGCAGTTTATCGAGGGGGTACACAGATACGCAGTATTTT.